The source of this TCR beta chain is a study of T cell responses to AZD1222 COVID-19 vaccine. Study observations and caveats: Clonal diversity was possibly underestimated, and the donors were mostly white British, with more females.

Regarding this clone: Its antigen remains unidentified.

In germline, CDR1 is SGHAT, CDR2 FQNNGV. Trimming stripped 5 bases from V and 7 bases from J, with 24 bases between. The CDR3 has 17 residues. Here immunoSEQ multiplex PCR was the method, and the copy in TCRdb shows in-frame clones only, minus some. The sample contains tens of thousands of clones, 92% of which appear only once. This rearrangement joins TRBV11-2 to TRBJ2-1; D ambiguous. The sample in question was peripheral blood, obtained on day 0 of AZD1222 vaccination. The sequence was obtained from an adult in good health. The CDR3 nucleotides read TGTGCCAGCAGCCTCCGCCCGGACGCGCAGATTGGAAATGAGCAGTTCTTC. It codes for CASSLRPDAQIGNEQFF.